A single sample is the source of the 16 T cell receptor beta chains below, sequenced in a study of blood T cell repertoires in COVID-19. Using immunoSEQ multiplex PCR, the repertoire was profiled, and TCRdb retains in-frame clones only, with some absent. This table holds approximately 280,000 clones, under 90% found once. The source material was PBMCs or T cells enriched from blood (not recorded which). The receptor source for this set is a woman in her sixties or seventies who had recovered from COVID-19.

In DNA, the CDR3 is TGCGCCAGCAGCTTATGGCAGGCCTCTGGAAACACCATATATTTT. This translates into CASSLWQASGNTIYF. This rearrangement joins TRBV5-1 to TRBJ1-3; D remains ambiguous. Trimming removed 2 bases at V and 0 bases at J, with 9 bases between. Germline V gene data show CDR1 as SGHRS and CDR2 as YFSETQ. CDR3 length equals 15 residues.

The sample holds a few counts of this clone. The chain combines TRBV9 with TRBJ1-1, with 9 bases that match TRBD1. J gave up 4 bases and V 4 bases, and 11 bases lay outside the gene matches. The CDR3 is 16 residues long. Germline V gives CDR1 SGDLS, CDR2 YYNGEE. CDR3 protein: CASSTQGGTGSTEAFF. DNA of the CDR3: TGTGCCAGCAGCACACAGGGTGGGACAGGGAGCACTGAAGCTTTCTTT.

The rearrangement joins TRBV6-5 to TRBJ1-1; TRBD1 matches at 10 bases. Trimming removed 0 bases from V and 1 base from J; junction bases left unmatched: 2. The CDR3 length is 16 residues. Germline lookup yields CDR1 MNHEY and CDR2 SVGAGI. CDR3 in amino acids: CASSYSGTGANTEAFF. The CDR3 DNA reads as TGTGCCAGCAGTTACTCCGGGACAGGGGCGAACACTGAAGCTTTCTTT.

CDR3 nucleotides: TGCGCCAGCAGTGAAGACGGGGCGAACACCGGGGAGCTGTTTTTT. The encoded protein is CASSEDGANTGELFF. The chain recombines TRBV10-1 with TRBJ2-2, with a tentative D call TRBD2 (5 bases). The V gene's germline CDR1 is WNHNN and CDR2 SYGVQD (reference sequence). The CDR3 totals 15 residues. V was trimmed by 3 bases and J by 0 bases, leaving 8 bases between them.

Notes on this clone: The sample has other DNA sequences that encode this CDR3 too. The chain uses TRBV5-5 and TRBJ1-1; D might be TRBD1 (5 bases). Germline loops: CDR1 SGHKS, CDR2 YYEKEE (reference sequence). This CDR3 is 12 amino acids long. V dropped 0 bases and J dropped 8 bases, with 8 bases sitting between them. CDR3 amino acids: CASSLVEGEAFF. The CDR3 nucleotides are TGTGCCAGCAGCTTGGTGGAGGGGGAAGCTTTCTTT.

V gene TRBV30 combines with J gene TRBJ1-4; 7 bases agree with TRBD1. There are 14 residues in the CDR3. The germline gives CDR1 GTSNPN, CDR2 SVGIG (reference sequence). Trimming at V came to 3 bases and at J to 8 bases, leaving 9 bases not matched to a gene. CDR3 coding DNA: TGTGCCTGGAGCTTTGGGACAGTGGGGGAAAAACTGTTTTTT. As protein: CAWSFGTVGEKLFF.

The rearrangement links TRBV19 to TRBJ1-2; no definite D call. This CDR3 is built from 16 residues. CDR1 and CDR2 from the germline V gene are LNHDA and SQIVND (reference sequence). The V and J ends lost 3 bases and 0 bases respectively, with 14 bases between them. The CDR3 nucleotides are TGTGCCAGTAGTATGGCGGAGGCTACTACTAACTATGGCTACACCTTC. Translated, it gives CASSMAEATTNYGYTF.

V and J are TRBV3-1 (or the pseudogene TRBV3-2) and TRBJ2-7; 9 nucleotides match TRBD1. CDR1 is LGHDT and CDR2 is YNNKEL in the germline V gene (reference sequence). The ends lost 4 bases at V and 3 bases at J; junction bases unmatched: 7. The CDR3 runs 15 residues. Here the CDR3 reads CASSPRTGGNYEQYF. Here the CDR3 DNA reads TGTGCCAGCAGCCCCCGAACAGGGGGCAACTACGAGCAGTACTTC.

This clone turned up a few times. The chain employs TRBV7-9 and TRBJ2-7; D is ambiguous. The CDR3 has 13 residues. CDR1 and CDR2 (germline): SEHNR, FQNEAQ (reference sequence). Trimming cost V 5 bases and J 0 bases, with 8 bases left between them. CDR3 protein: CASSHGTSYEQYF. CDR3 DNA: TGTGCCAGCAGCCATGGCACCTCCTACGAGCAGTACTTC.

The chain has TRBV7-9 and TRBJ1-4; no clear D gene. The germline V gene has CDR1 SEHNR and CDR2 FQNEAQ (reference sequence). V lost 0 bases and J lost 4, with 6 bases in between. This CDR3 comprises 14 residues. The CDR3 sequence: CASSLAQVNEKLFF. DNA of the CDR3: TGTGCCAGCAGCTTAGCCCAGGTTAATGAAAAACTGTTTTTT.

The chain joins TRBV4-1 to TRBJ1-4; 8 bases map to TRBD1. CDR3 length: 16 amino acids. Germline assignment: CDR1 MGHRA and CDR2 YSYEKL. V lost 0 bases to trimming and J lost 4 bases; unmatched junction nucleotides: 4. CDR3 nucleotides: TGCGCCAGCAGCCAAGATGACAGGGGCTTTAATGAAAAACTGTTTTTT. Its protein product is CASSQDDRGFNEKLFF.

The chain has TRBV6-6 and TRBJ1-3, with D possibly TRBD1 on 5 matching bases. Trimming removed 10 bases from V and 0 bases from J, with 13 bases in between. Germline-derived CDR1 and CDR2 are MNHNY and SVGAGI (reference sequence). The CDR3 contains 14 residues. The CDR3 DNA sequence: TGTGCCATCGGCGGGGACTCCTCTGGAAACACCATATATTTT. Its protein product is CAIGGDSSGNTIYF.

CDR3 bases: TGCAGTGCTACAGACGCTAGTACCCTCCACTTT. It codes for CSATDASTLHF. This chain connects TRBV20-1 to TRBJ1-6; D is ambiguous. Trimming took off 4 bases at V and 14 bases at J, with 12 bases between the two ends. Germline assignment: CDR1 DFQATT and CDR2 SNEGSKA (reference sequence). This CDR3 contains 11 residues.

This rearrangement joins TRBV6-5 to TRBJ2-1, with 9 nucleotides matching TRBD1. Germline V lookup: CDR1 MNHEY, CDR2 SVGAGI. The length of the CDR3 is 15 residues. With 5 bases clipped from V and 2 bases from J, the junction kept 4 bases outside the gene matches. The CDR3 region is CASSIQGAAYNEQFF. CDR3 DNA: TGTGCCAGCAGTATACAGGGGGCTGCCTACAATGAGCAGTTCTTC.

The CDR3 region has the DNA TGTGCCACCAGCAGAGTCGGGAGTCGTCTGAATGAAAAACTGTTTTTT. Amino acid sequence: CATSRVGSRLNEKLFF. The rearrangement uses TRBV15 and TRBJ1-4, with no clear D. This CDR3 comprises 16 residues. Germline V gives CDR1 LNHNV, CDR2 YYDKDF (reference sequence). V lost 1 base to trimming and J lost 5 bases, with 14 bases between them.

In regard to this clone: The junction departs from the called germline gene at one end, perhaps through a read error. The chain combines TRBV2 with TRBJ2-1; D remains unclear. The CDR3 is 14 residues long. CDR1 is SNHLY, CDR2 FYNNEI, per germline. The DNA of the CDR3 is TGTGCCGGCAGCCCCCGGGTGTCCTACAATGAGCAGTTCTTC. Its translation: CAGSPRVSYNEQFF.